This is a list of T cell receptor beta chains from one sample in a study of T cell responses to AZD1222 COVID-19 vaccine. The data were produced by immunoSEQ multiplex PCR, yet TCRdb's version contains in-frame clones alone and is incomplete. The sample records 150,000 or so clones, about 90% being singletons. This specimen consisted of peripheral blood, obtained on day 0 of AZD1222 vaccination. Receptors were obtained from an adult in good health. Each CDR3 is given with its conserved first and last residue. Fields, in order: D gene, J gene, V gene, clone size, CDR3 protein, CDR3 DNA. The D gene is left open where the match is weak. Size is stated for part of the rows, as once, few or many counts, or as a class when the clone is expanded.

d_gene: NA
j_gene: TRBJ1-2
v_gene: TRBV6-5
abundance: NA
CDR3aa: CASLEGGYTF
CDR3nt: TGTGCCAGCCTAGAAGGAGGCTACACCTTC

d_gene: NA
j_gene: TRBJ2-7
v_gene: TRBV6-2/TRBV6-3
abundance: NA
CDR3aa: CASSGGPYEQYF
CDR3nt: TGTGCCAGCAGTGGGGGACCCTACGAGCAGTACTTC

d_gene: NA
j_gene: TRBJ2-1
v_gene: TRBV19
abundance: NA
CDR3aa: CASSGGASSYNEQFF
CDR3nt: TGTGCCAGTAGTGGAGGGGCGAGCTCCTACAATGAGCAGTTCTTC

d_gene: TRBD1
j_gene: TRBJ1-1
v_gene: TRBV27
abundance: NA
CDR3aa: CASSPQGAGDTEAFF
CDR3nt: TGTGCCAGCAGTCCTCAGGGGGCGGGGGACACTGAAGCTTTCTTT

d_gene: TRBD2
j_gene: TRBJ2-7
v_gene: TRBV6-8
abundance: NA
CDR3aa: CGTAGAYEQYF
CDR3nt: TGTGGAACAGCGGGAGCCTACGAGCAGTACTTC

d_gene: NA
j_gene: TRBJ1-5
v_gene: TRBV19
abundance: NA
CDR3aa: CASSREMLSNQPQHF
CDR3nt: TGTGCCAGTAGCAGGGAAATGTTGAGCAATCAGCCCCAGCATTTT

d_gene: TRBD1
j_gene: TRBJ2-7
v_gene: TRBV10-3
abundance: once
CDR3aa: CAISELGQGPSEQYF
CDR3nt: TGTGCCATCAGTGAGTTGGGACAGGGGCCCTCCGAGCAGTACTTC

d_gene: TRBD2
j_gene: TRBJ2-4
v_gene: TRBV5-4
abundance: NA
CDR3aa: CASSPRASGLGKNIQYF
CDR3nt: TGTGCCAGCAGCCCGAGGGCTAGCGGTTTGGGCAAAAACATTCAGTACTTC

d_gene: NA
j_gene: TRBJ2-3
v_gene: TRBV14
abundance: NA
CDR3aa: CASSLLQGLSDTQYF
CDR3nt: TGTGCCAGCAGCCTCCTACAGGGTCTAAGCGATACGCAGTATTTT

d_gene: TRBD1
j_gene: TRBJ1-5
v_gene: TRBV5-1
abundance: NA
CDR3aa: CASSLEGTGGNQPQHF
CDR3nt: TGCGCCAGCAGCTTGGAGGGGACAGGGGGGAATCAGCCCCAGCATTTT

d_gene: TRBD2
j_gene: TRBJ2-1
v_gene: TRBV6-4
abundance: NA
CDR3aa: CASTSSGGAVDEQFF
CDR3nt: TGTGCCAGCACCTCTAGCGGGGGGGCCGTGGATGAGCAGTTCTTC

d_gene: TRBD1
j_gene: TRBJ1-4
v_gene: TRBV7-2
abundance: NA
CDR3aa: CASSLQGQPNEKLFF
CDR3nt: TGTGCCAGCAGTCTACAGGGACAGCCTAATGAAAAACTGTTTTTT

d_gene: TRBD1
j_gene: TRBJ2-7
v_gene: TRBV27
abundance: once
CDR3aa: CASKGQGRSRGEQYF
CDR3nt: TGTGCCAGCAAGGGACAGGGCCGGTCGAGGGGGGAGCAGTACTTC

d_gene: NA
j_gene: TRBJ1-1
v_gene: TRBV5-1
abundance: NA
CDR3aa: CASSLRVRGTEAFF
CDR3nt: TGCGCCAGCAGCTTGCGCGTTCGAGGCACTGAAGCTTTCTTT

d_gene: TRBD2
j_gene: TRBJ2-7
v_gene: TRBV3-1/TRBV3-2
abundance: NA
CDR3aa: CASSQDLRPWGGEQYF
CDR3nt: TGTGCCAGCAGCCAAGACCTCCGCCCGTGGGGGGGCGAGCAGTACTTC

d_gene: NA
j_gene: TRBJ2-5
v_gene: TRBV7-2
abundance: NA
CDR3aa: CASSSKLGGATQETQYF
CDR3nt: TGTGCCAGCAGCTCCAAGTTAGGAGGGGCTACCCAAGAGACCCAGTACTTC

d_gene: NA
j_gene: TRBJ2-3
v_gene: TRBV5-6
abundance: NA
CDR3aa: CASSSGPTSTDTQYF
CDR3nt: TGTGCCAGCAGCTCGGGACCCACTAGCACAGATACGCAGTATTTT

d_gene: NA
j_gene: TRBJ2-6
v_gene: TRBV9
abundance: NA
CDR3aa: CASSRTNRDPGANVLTF
CDR3nt: TGTGCCAGCAGCCGGACTAACAGGGATCCTGGGGCCAACGTCCTGACTTTC

d_gene: NA
j_gene: TRBJ2-5
v_gene: TRBV5-4
abundance: NA
CDR3aa: CASSLLGRTTQETQYF
CDR3nt: TGTGCCAGCAGCTTACTCGGGCGGACCACCCAAGAGACCCAGTACTTC

d_gene: NA
j_gene: TRBJ1-2
v_gene: TRBV2
abundance: NA
CDR3aa: CASTLSSDYGYTF
CDR3nt: TGTGCCAGCACTCTTTCTTCCGACTATGGCTACACCTTC

d_gene: NA
j_gene: TRBJ1-1
v_gene: TRBV6-2/TRBV6-3
abundance: NA
CDR3aa: CASSQDSSNLNTEAFF
CDR3nt: TGTGCCAGCAGCCAGGACAGTAGTAACCTTAACACTGAAGCTTTCTTT